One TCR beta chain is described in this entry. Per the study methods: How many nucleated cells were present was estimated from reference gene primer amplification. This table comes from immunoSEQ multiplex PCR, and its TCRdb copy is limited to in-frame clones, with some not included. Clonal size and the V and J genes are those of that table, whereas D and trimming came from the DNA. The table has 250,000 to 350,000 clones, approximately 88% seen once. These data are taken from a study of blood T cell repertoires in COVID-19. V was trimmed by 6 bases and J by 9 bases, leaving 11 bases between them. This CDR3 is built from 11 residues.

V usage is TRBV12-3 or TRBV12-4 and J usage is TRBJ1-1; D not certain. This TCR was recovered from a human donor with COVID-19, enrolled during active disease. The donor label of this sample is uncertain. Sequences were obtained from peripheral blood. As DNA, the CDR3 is TGTGCCAGCAGCCCTCGGGGTAAAGCTTTCTTT. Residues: CASSPRGKAFF.